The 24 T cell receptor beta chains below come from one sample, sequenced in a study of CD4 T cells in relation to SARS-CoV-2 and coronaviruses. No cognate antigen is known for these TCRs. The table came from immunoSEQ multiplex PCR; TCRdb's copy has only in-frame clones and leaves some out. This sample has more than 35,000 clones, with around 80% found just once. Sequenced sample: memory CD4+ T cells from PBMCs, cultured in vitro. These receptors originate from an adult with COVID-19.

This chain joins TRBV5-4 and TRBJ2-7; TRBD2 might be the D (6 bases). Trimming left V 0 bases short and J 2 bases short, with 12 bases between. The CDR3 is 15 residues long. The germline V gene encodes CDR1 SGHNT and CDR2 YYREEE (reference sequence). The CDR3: CASSLGRDGAYEQYF. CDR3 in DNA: TGTGCCAGCAGCTTGGGGCGGGATGGGGCCTACGAGCAGTACTTC.

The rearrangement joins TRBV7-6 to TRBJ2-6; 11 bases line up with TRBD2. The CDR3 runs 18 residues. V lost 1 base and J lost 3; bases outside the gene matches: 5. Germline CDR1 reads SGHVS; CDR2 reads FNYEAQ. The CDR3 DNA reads TGTGCCAGCAGCTTAGAGGGTCTAGCGGGAGGTGGGGCCAACGTCCTGACTTTC. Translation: CASSLEGLAGGGANVLTF.

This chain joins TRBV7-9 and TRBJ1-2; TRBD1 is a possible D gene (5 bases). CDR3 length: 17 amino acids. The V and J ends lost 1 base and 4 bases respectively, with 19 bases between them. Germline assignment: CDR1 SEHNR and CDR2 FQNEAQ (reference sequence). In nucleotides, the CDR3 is TGTGCCAGCAGCTTAGGGGCGGGGGGGACCTCACTCTATGGCTACACCTTC. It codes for CASSLGAGGTSLYGYTF.

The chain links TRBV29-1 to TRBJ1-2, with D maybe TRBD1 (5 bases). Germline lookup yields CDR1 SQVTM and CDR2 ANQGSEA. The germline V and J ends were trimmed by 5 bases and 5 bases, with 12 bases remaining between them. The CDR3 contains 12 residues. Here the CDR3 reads CSVLGVGYGYTF. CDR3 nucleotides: TGCAGCGTTCTGGGGGTAGGGTATGGCTACACCTTC.

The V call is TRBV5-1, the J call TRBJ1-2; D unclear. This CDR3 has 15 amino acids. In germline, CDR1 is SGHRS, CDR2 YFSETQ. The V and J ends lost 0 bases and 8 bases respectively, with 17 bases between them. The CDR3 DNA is TGCGCCAGCAGCTTGGCCGACCCTACGCCGGAAGGCTACACCTTC. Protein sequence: CASSLADPTPEGYTF.

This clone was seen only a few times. CDR3 DNA: TGTGCCAGCAGCTTAGAAGGGGGGGACAAATCCGATGAGCAGTTCTTC. It specifies CASSLEGGDKSDEQFF. The chain uses TRBV7-9 and TRBJ2-1, with D maybe TRBD2 (7 bases). Germline V gives CDR1 SEHNR, CDR2 FQNEAQ (reference sequence). The V end lost 1 base, the J end lost 8 bases, and 18 bases lay between the germline ends. The CDR3 has 16 amino acids. The full variable domain, its missing parts supplied by reference TRBV7-9 and TRBJ2-1, is DTGVSQNPRHKITKRGQNVTFRCDPISEHNRLYWYRQTLGQGPEFLTYFQNEAQLEKSRLLSDRFSAERPKGSFSTLEIQRTEQGDSAMYLCASSLEGGDKSDEQFFGPGTRLTVL.

CDR3 loop: CASSIPNTVVTTEAFF. CDR3 in DNA: TGTGCCAGCAGTATCCCAAATACAGTGGTAACGACTGAAGCTTTCTTT. The chain links TRBV28 to TRBJ1-1; D uncertain. Per the germline V gene, CDR1 is MDHEN and CDR2 is SYDVKM. The V and J ends lost 5 bases and 5 bases respectively, with 21 bases between them. This CDR3 has 16 amino acids.

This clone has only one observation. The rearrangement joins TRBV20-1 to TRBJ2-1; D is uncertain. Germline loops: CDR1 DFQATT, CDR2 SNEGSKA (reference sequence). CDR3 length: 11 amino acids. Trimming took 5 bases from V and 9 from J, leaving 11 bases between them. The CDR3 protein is CSAASSAEQFF. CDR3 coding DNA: TGCAGTGCTGCTTCCAGTGCTGAGCAGTTCTTC.

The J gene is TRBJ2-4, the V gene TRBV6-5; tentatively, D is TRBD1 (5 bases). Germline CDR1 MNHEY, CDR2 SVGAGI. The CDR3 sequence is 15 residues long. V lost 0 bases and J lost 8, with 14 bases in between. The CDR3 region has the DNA TGTGCCAGCAGTTACTCTGGGCAGGGTAGGGACATTCAGTACTTC. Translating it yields CASSYSGQGRDIQYF.

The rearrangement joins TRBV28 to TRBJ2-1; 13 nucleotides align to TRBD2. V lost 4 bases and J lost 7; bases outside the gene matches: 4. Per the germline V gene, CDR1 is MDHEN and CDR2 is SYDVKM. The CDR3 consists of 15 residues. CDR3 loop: CASSSLAGGGNEQFF. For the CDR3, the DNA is TGTGCCAGCAGTTCACTAGCGGGAGGGGGAAATGAGCAGTTCTTC.

In nucleotides, the CDR3 is TGCGCCAGCAGCCCCTTTAAAATAGCGGGGGGACACAATGAGCAGTTCTTC. Translated, it gives CASSPFKIAGGHNEQFF. The rearrangement links TRBV4-1 to TRBJ2-1; TRBD2 matches at 10 bases. The CDR3 contains 17 residues. Germline lookup yields CDR1 MGHRA and CDR2 YSYEKL. The junction had 11 bases not matched to a gene; V was cut back by 4 bases and J by 5 bases.

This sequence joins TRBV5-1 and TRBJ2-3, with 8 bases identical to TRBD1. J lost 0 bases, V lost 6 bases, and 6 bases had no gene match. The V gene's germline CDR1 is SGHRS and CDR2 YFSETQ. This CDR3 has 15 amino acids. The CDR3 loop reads CASTRTGHSTDTQYF. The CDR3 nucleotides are TGCGCCAGCACACGGACAGGGCACAGCACAGATACGCAGTATTTT.

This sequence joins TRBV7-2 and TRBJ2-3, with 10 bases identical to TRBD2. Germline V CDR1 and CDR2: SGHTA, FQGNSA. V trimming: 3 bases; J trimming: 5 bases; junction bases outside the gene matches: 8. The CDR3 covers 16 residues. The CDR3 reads CASSFELAGARDTQYF. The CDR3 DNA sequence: TGTGCCAGCAGCTTCGAGCTAGCGGGAGCTAGAGATACGCAGTATTTT.

The CDR3 DNA sequence: TGTGCCAGCTCACCCTCCGTGTCTCGGGAGCAGTACTTC. Protein: CASSPSVSREQYF. The V and J genes are TRBV18 and TRBJ2-7; D call uncertain. Germline values: CDR1 KGHSH, CDR2 LQKENI. This CDR3 comprises 13 residues. The V gene lost 3 bases and the J gene lost 7 bases, with 13 bases spanning the gap. The variable domain in full, completed from reference TRBV18 and TRBJ2-7, reads NAGVMQNPRHLVRRRGQEARLRCSPMKGHSHVYWYRQLPEEGLKFMVYLQKENIIDESGMPKERFSAEFPKEGPSILRIQQVVRGDSAAYFCASSPSVSREQYFGPGTRLTVT.

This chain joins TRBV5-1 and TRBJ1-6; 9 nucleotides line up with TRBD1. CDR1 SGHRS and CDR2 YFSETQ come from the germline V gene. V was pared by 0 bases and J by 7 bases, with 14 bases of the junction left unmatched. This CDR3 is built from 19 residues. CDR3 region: CASSLAGFERGTGNSPLHF. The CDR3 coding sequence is TGCGCCAGCAGCTTGGCCGGATTCGAGCGAGGGACAGGGAATTCACCCCTCCACTTT.

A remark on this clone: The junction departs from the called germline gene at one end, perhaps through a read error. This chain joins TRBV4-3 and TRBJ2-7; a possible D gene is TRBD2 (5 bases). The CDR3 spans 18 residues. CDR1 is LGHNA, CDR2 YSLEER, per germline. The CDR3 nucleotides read TGCGCCAGCAGCCAAGATTCCCGCGGGCAGGTGGCCTCCTCCGAGCAGTACTTC. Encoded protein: CASSQDSRGQVASSEQYF.

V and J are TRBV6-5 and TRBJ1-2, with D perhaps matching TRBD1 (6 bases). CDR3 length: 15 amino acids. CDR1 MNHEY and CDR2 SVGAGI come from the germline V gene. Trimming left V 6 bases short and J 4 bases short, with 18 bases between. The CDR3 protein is CASREPTTGSYGYTF. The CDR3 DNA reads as TGTGCCAGCAGGGAGCCCACTACAGGGTCCTATGGCTACACCTTC.

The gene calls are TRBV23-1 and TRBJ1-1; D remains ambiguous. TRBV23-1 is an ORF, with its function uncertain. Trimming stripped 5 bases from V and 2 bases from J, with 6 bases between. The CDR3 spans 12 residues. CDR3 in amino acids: CASSNDNTEAFF. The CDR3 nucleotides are TGCGCCAGCAGTAACGACAACACTGAAGCTTTCTTT.

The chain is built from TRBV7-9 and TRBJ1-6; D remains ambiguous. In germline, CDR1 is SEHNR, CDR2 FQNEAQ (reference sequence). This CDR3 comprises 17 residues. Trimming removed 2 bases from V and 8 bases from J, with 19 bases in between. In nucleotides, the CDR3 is TGTGCCAGCAGCTTATGGTACCACCCGGAGGTGGATTCACCCCTCCACTTT. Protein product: CASSLWYHPEVDSPLHF.

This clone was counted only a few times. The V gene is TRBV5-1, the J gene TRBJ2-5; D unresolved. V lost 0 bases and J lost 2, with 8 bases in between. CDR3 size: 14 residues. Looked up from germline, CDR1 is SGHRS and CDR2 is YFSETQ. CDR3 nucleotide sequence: TGCGCCAGCAGCTTGGTGATTCAACAAGAGACCCAGTACTTC. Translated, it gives CASSLVIQQETQYF.

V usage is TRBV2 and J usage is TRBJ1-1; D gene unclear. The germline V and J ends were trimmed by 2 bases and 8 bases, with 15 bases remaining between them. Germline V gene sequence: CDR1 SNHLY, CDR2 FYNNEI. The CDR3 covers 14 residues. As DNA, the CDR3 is TGTGCCAGCAGTGAATACAGTCCGAACGGGGAAGCTTTCTTT. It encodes CASSEYSPNGEAFF.

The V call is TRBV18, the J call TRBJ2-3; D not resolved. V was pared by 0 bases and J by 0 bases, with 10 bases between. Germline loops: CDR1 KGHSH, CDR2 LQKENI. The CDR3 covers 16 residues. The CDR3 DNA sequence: TGTGCCAGCTCACCACCTAGCTCTCTTAGCACAGATACGCAGTATTTT. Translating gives CASSPPSSLSTDTQYF.

CDR3 sequence reads: CASSQMDRDTGELFF. The CDR3 nucleotides are TGCGCCAGCAGCCAAATGGACAGGGACACCGGGGAGCTGTTTTTT. This chain connects TRBV4-1 to TRBJ2-2, with TRBD1 identical over 8 bases. Germline V gene lookup returns CDR1 MGHRA and CDR2 YSYEKL. Losses at the gene ends were 2 bases for V and 3 bases for J; bases not matched to a gene: 2. This CDR3 comprises 15 residues.

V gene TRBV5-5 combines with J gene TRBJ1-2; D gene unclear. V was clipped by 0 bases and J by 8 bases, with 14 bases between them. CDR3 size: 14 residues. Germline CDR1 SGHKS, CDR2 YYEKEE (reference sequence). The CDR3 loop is CASSLDARSRGYTF. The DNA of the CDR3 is TGTGCCAGCAGCTTGGATGCGCGCTCGCGGGGCTACACCTTC.